The 20 T cell receptor beta chains listed next were all sequenced from one sample in a study of blood T cell repertoires in COVID-19. Libraries were prepared by immunoSEQ multiplex PCR; TCRdb keeps only in-frame clonotypes and omits some of them. This sample has 190,000 or so clones, with approximately 90% found just once. The sample taken for sequencing was peripheral blood. Every receptor here comes from a man between 60 and 75 years old who had recovered from COVID-19.

The chain uses TRBV7-2 and TRBJ2-7, with D maybe TRBD2 (6 bases). The CDR3 length is 12 residues. Trimming shortened V by 7 bases and J by 7 bases, and 14 bases separated the two germline ends. CDR1 and CDR2 (germline): SGHTA, FQGNSA. In DNA, the CDR3 is TGTGCCAGCACCTTCCCTGGGAGGGAGCAGTACTTC. Translated: CASTFPGREQYF. The variable domain in full, completed from reference TRBV7-2 and TRBJ2-7, reads GAGVSQSPSNKVTEKGKDVELRCDPISGHTALYWYRQSLGQGLEFLIYFQGNSAPDKSGLPSDRFSAERTGGSVSTLTIQRTQQEDSAVYLCASTFPGREQYFGPGTRLTVT.

V and J are TRBV7-3 and TRBJ2-2; D is uncertain. V lost 5 bases to trimming and J lost 6 bases, with 7 bases between them. Germline-derived CDR1 and CDR2 are SGHTA and FQGTGA. This CDR3 region has 12 residues. The CDR3 reads CASSPGSGELFF. The DNA of the CDR3 is TGTGCCAGCAGCCCCGGGTCCGGGGAGCTGTTTTTT. The full variable domain, rest sourced from reference TRBV7-3 and TRBJ2-2, is GAGVSQTPSNKVTEKGKYVELRCDPISGHTALYWYRQSLGQGPEFLIYFQGTGAADDSGLPNDRFFAVRPEGSVSTLKIQRTERGDSAVYLCASSPGSGELFFGEGSRLTVL.

Notes on this clone: Mismatch with germline at one junction end may stem from a read error. The rearrangement links TRBV6-5 to TRBJ2-5; 8 bases fit TRBD1. This CDR3 is built from 16 residues. Germline V gene sequence: CDR1 MNHEY, CDR2 SVGAGI. CDR3: CASSHSRQGARETQYF. The CDR3, as DNA: TGTGCCAGCAGTCACTCGAGGCAGGGGGCGCGGGAGACCCAGTACTTC.

The chain joins TRBV7-2 to TRBJ2-1, with 9 positions matching TRBD2. Germline V gives CDR1 SGHTA, CDR2 FQGNSA. Trimming took 0 bases from V and 4 from J; bases not matched to a gene: 7. The CDR3 runs to 17 residues. CDR3 sequence reads: CASSLAGTGLAYNEQFF. CDR3 coding DNA: TGTGCCAGCAGCTTAGCGGGTACGGGACTAGCTTACAATGAGCAGTTCTTC. Based on the CDR3 plus reference TRBV7-2 and TRBJ2-1, the full variable domain is GAGVSQSPSNKVTEKGKDVELRCDPISGHTALYWYRQSLGQGLEFLIYFQGNSAPDKSGLPSDRFSAERTGGSVSTLTIQRTQQEDSAVYLCASSLAGTGLAYNEQFFGPGTRLTVL.

The genes are TRBV18 and TRBJ2-1, with D perhaps matching TRBD1 (5 bases). V was pared by 1 base and J by 4 bases, with 14 bases between. CDR1 is KGHSH and CDR2 is LQKENI in the germline V gene. The CDR3 runs to 16 residues. DNA for the CDR3: TGTGCCAGCTCACCACGGGGCGCTCAGGTATACAATGAGCAGTTCTTC. This gives the protein CASSPRGAQVYNEQFF.

In DNA form, the CDR3 reads TGTGCCAGCAGTGACTCGACAGGGGGTGGCTACACCTTC. Translated: CASSDSTGGGYTF. This chain joins TRBV6-4 and TRBJ1-2, with 9 nucleotides matching TRBD1. CDR3 length equals 13 residues. Trimming took 0 bases from V and 7 from J; bases not matched to a gene: 0. CDR1 is MRHNA and CDR2 is SNTAGT in the germline V gene.

V and J are TRBV5-1 and TRBJ2-6; weak D call: TRBD2 (5 bases). Germline V lookup: CDR1 SGHRS, CDR2 YFSETQ. The V end lost 3 bases, the J end lost 0 bases, and 7 bases lay between the germline ends. There are 15 residues in the CDR3. For the CDR3, the DNA is TGCGCCAGCAGCTACGGAGGCTCTGGGGCCAACGTCCTGACTTTC. This translates into CASSYGGSGANVLTF.

This clone appeared a single time. This rearrangement joins TRBV3-1 (or the pseudogene TRBV3-2) to TRBJ1-6, with D possibly being TRBD1 (6 bases). The V gene lost 0 bases and the J gene lost 8 bases, with 11 bases spanning the gap. In germline, CDR1 is LGHDT, CDR2 YNNKEL (reference sequence). The CDR3 runs 15 residues. The CDR3 region has the DNA TGTGCCAGCAGCCAAGACTGGGGGCGCGATTCACCCCTCCACTTT. This translates into CASSQDWGRDSPLHF.

The gene calls are TRBV6-5 and TRBJ1-2; D is perhaps TRBD1 (6 bases). The CDR3 contains 14 residues. The germline V gene has CDR1 MNHEY and CDR2 SVGAGI. Deletions cut 7 bases from V and 8 bases from J, with 20 bases between. The CDR3 sequence is CASTTGGPRRGYTF. The CDR3 region has the DNA TGTGCCAGCACCACGGGGGGGCCCCGGCGGGGCTACACCTTC.

The rearrangement links TRBV14 to TRBJ1-4; D ambiguous. Trimming left V 4 bases short and J 11 bases short, with 11 bases between. The CDR3 loop spans 12 amino acids. The V gene's germline CDR1 is SGHDN and CDR2 FVKESK. The CDR3 coding sequence is TGTGCCAGCAGCCCCATAGGACTCAAACTGTTTTTT. Translated: CASSPIGLKLFF.

The chain has TRBV27 and TRBJ2-7; 12 positions match TRBD2. The junction had 12 bases not matched to a gene; V was cut back by 8 bases and J by 7 bases. CDR3 size: 15 residues. Looked up from germline, CDR1 is MNHEY and CDR2 is SMNVEV (reference sequence). DNA of the CDR3: TGTGCCAGCGCCTTTCGGACTAGCGGGAAAGATGAGCAGTACTTC. It yields the protein CASAFRTSGKDEQYF.

The V call is TRBV2, the J call TRBJ1-2; 7 positions match TRBD1. CDR3 length: 12 residues. Germline V gene data show CDR1 as SNHLY and CDR2 as FYNNEI. The V and J ends lost 6 bases and 6 bases, in that order; junction bases with no gene match: 4. CDR3 sequence reads: CASRGRGDGYTF. DNA for the CDR3: TGTGCCAGCAGGGGCAGGGGGGATGGCTACACCTTC.

The chain has TRBV15 and TRBJ1-1, with 7 bases aligning to TRBD1. V lost 0 bases, J lost 10 bases, and 8 bases stayed unmatched. The germline V gene encodes CDR1 LNHNV and CDR2 YYDKDF (reference sequence). The CDR3 loop spans 14 amino acids. The DNA for the CDR3 is TGTGCCACCAGCAGAGATAAGAGGGGGCGAGGAGCTTTCTTT. Protein sequence: CATSRDKRGRGAFF.

The chain carries TRBV7-3 and TRBJ2-1; 7 positions match TRBD2. The CDR3 sequence is 13 residues long. The V gene end was trimmed by 3 bases and the J gene end by 6 bases; junction bases not matched to a gene: 2. The germline V gene has CDR1 SGHTA and CDR2 FQGTGA. The CDR3 DNA reads as TGTGCCAGCAGCTTCCGCGGGGGCAATGAGCAGTTCTTC. This sequence encodes CASSFRGGNEQFF.

This clone was counted only a few times. The J gene is TRBJ1-5, the V gene TRBV5-4; weak D call: TRBD1 (6 bases). Germline V gives CDR1 SGHNT, CDR2 YYREEE (reference sequence). The CDR3 consists of 13 residues. V lost 5 bases, J lost 3 bases, and 9 bases lay in between. The CDR3 DNA reads as TGTGCCAGCAGTGTGGGGGCCAATCAGCCCCAGCATTTT. This translates into CASSVGANQPQHF.

This clone was detected only a few times. J is TRBJ2-6 and V is TRBV30; tentative D call: TRBD1 (6 bases). The germline V gene encodes CDR1 GTSNPN and CDR2 SVGIG (reference sequence). The V and J ends lost 5 bases and 0 bases respectively, with 11 bases between them. The CDR3 is 15 amino acids. In nucleotides, the CDR3 is TGTGCCTGGGTAGGACAGCTCTCTGGGGCCAACGTCCTGACTTTC. Amino acid sequence: CAWVGQLSGANVLTF.

The chain employs TRBV9 and TRBJ1-2; D may be TRBD1 (5 bases). CDR3 length: 16 amino acids. The germline CDR1 and CDR2 sequences are SGDLS and YYNGEE. Trimming shortened V by 0 bases and J by 0 bases, and 12 bases separated the two germline ends. CDR3 coding DNA: TGTGCCAGCAGCGTAGGGGGCAGTCAGGCTAACTATGGCTACACCTTC. This encodes CASSVGGSQANYGYTF.

The rearrangement links TRBV19 to TRBJ1-3, with D possibly being TRBD1 (5 bases). Germline CDR1 and CDR2: LNHDA and SQIVND (reference sequence). V was trimmed by 5 bases and J by 2 bases, leaving 7 bases between them. The CDR3 has 13 amino acids. The CDR3 region is CASSAGPGNTIYF. The CDR3 nucleotides are TGTGCCAGTAGTGCAGGGCCTGGAAACACCATATATTTT. The variable domain in full, completed from reference TRBV19 and TRBJ1-3, reads DGGITQSPKYLFRKEGQNVTLSCEQNLNHDAMYWYRQDPGQGLRLIYYSQIVNDFQKGDIAEGYSVSREKKESFPLTVTSAQKNPTAFYLCASSAGPGNTIYFGEGSWLTVV.

This chain links TRBV3-1 (or the pseudogene TRBV3-2) with TRBJ1-2; D might be TRBD1 (6 bases). The ends were cut back, 2 bases at V and 4 bases at J, with 11 bases in the middle. This CDR3 is 14 amino acids long. Germline V gives CDR1 LGHDT, CDR2 YNNKEL (reference sequence). The CDR3 loop reads CASSQLDSVYGYTF. The CDR3 nucleotides are TGTGCCAGCAGCCAATTGGACAGCGTCTATGGCTACACCTTC.

This clone was observed a single time. This sequence joins TRBV9 and TRBJ1-4; 7 bases match TRBD1. Losses at the gene ends were 4 bases for V and 4 bases for J; bases not matched to a gene: 7. Germline V gives CDR1 SGDLS, CDR2 YYNGEE. There are 15 residues in the CDR3. CDR3 region: CASSPSGQSNEKLFF. CDR3 DNA: TGTGCCAGCAGCCCCTCGGGACAGAGTAATGAAAAACTGTTTTTT.